Listed below are T cell receptor beta chains from one sample, sequenced in a study of blood T cell repertoires in COVID-19. Libraries were prepared by immunoSEQ multiplex PCR; TCRdb keeps only in-frame clonotypes and omits some of them. The sample carries approximately 75,000 clones, approximately 87% recorded once. The sequencing input was peripheral blood. The receptor set was obtained from a woman at least 80 years old with acute or convalescent COVID-19. The CDR3 runs from the conserved cysteine through the conserved F or W. The D gene is left open where the match is weak. Clone size is shown for a subset of rows, as once, few, many or a class of expanded clone.

-,TRBJ2-2,TRBD2,TRBV5-4,TGTGCCAGCGGTTCGGGGGCGGGAGGAACCGGGGAGCTGTTTTTT,CASGSGAGGTGELFF
-,TRBJ2-7,-,TRBV19,TGTGCCAGTAGTAGAATTCAGGGTTCCGGCGAGCAGTACTTC,CASSRIQGSGEQYF
-,TRBJ1-5,-,TRBV7-8,TGTGCCAGCAGCTTAGCGCGTCAGGGTCATCAGCCCCAGCATTTT,CASSLARQGHQPQHF
-,TRBJ1-2,-,TRBV13,TGTGCCAGCAGCTTAGACGGGTACTATGGCTACACCTTC,CASSLDGYYGYTF
-,TRBJ2-7,TRBD1,TRBV10-3,TGTGCCATCAGTATCTCCGGGACAGGTGTCGAGCAGTACTTC,CAISISGTGVEQYF
-,TRBJ2-2,TRBD2,TRBV30,TGTGCCTGGACTGGGGGAGGGGCCGGGGAGCTGTTTTTT,CAWTGGGAGELFF
-,TRBJ2-1,-,TRBV11-2,TGTGCCAGCAGCTTAGATCTAACGGGAAGCTATAATGAGCAGTTCTTC,CASSLDLTGSYNEQFF
-,TRBJ1-1,TRBD1,TRBV19,TGTGCCAGTAGTACGACAGGGGGCTCTGAAGCTTTCTTT,CASSTTGGSEAFF
-,TRBJ1-1,-,TRBV2,TGTGCCAGCAGTCTGGGGGGGAACACTGAAGCTTTCTTT,CASSLGGNTEAFF
-,TRBJ1-3,-,TRBV12-5,TGTGCTAGTGCGATATTCAGTCCCGGAAACACCATATATTTT,CASAIFSPGNTIYF
-,TRBJ1-2,TRBD1,TRBV6-1,TGTGCCAGCAGTGAAGTCGGGACAGTAGGCTACACCTTC,CASSEVGTVGYTF
-,TRBJ1-1,TRBD1,TRBV5-1,TGCGCCAGCAGCCCGTGGACAGGAGACACTGAAGCTTTCTTT,CASSPWTGDTEAFF
-,TRBJ1-2,-,TRBV29-1,TGCAGCGTTGGGCACAGGGATAAAAATGGCTACACCTTC,CSVGHRDKNGYTF
-,TRBJ2-7,-,TRBV23-1,TGCGCCAGCAGCCCCTTCGACGAGCAGTACTTC,CASSPFDEQYF
many,TRBJ1-1,-,TRBV3-1/TRBV3-2,TGTGCCAGCAGCCCGGGACAAATCACTGAAGCTTTCTTT,CASSPGQITEAFF
-,TRBJ2-4,TRBD2,TRBV27,TGTGCCAGCAGTAAAAAAGGACTAGCGTCGAACAAAAACATTCAGTACTTC,CASSKKGLASNKNIQYF
once,TRBJ2-2,TRBD2,TRBV5-5,TGTGCCAGCAGGTTACGTACTAGCGGGAGTCCCACCGGGGAGCTGTTTTTT,CASRLRTSGSPTGELFF
once,TRBJ1-1,TRBD1,TRBV19,TGTGCCAGTAGTGCTGACAGGGATACTGAAGCTTTCTTT,CASSADRDTEAFF
-,TRBJ2-3,-,TRBV15,TGTGCCACCAGCAGAGTAAGGGGTTTGGGCACAGATACGCAGTATTTT,CATSRVRGLGTDTQYF
-,TRBJ2-7,TRBD2,TRBV5-4,TGTGCCAGCAGCCCCATGGGGGGGGAGGGTCGAGTGCAGTACTTC,CASSPMGGEGRVQYF
-,TRBJ1-2,TRBD1,TRBV2,TGTGCCAGCAGCGCGGACAGGACTAACTATGGCTACACCTTC,CASSADRTNYGYTF
-,TRBJ1-1,-,TRBV7-3,TGTGCCAGCAGCCGGGGCGGGGGTACTGAAGCTTTCTTT,CASSRGGGTEAFF
-,TRBJ1-2,TRBD1,TRBV14,TGTGCCAGCAGCCAAGGGGGTAGGACAGGGAACTATGGCTACACCTTC,CASSQGGRTGNYGYTF
once,TRBJ2-2,-,TRBV12-3/TRBV12-4,TGTGCCAGCAGTTTACTCGGCGGGGAGCTGTTTTTT,CASSLLGGELFF
-,TRBJ1-4,-,TRBV2,TGTGCCAGCAGTGAACGGGGGGCGCGCGGTGAAAAACTGTTTTTT,CASSERGARGEKLFF
few,TRBJ2-2,-,TRBV24-1,TGTGCCACCAGCCTGGGAGCTGCGAACACCGGGGAGCTGTTTTTT,CATSLGAANTGELFF
few,TRBJ2-1,-,TRBV7-9,TGTGCCAGCAGCCCGGTGACTAGGAACTACAATGAGCAGTTCTTC,CASSPVTRNYNEQFF
-,TRBJ1-1,-,TRBV18,TGTGCCAGCTCACCATCCGGGGGGAAGCAAACTGAAGCTTTCTTT,CASSPSGGKQTEAFF
-,TRBJ2-4,TRBD2,TRBV14,TGTGCCAGCAGCCAATCCCGGGGGGAGGCCAAAAACATTCAGTACTTC,CASSQSRGEAKNIQYF
-,TRBJ2-1,TRBD2,TRBV6-5,TGTGCCAGCAGGGGGTCTAGCGGGAGCAATGAGCAGTTCTTC,CASRGSSGSNEQFF
-,TRBJ2-1,TRBD1,TRBV5-1,TGCGCCACCGCTTCAGGGGGAAACAATGAGCAGTTCTTC,CATASGGNNEQFF
-,TRBJ2-1,TRBD2,TRBV6-6,TGTGCCAGCAGCTCCGGGATAGCGGGGGGCAATGAGCAGTTCTTC,CASSSGIAGGNEQFF
-,TRBJ2-3,-,TRBV19,TGTGCCAGTAGTATACCGAGCACAGATACGCAGTATTTT,CASSIPSTDTQYF
-,TRBJ1-3,-,TRBV13,TGTGCCAGCAGCGATGCGGGCCACAGCTCTGGAAACACCATATATTTT,CASSDAGHSSGNTIYF
-,TRBJ1-2,-,TRBV19,TGTGCCAGTAGCAAACAGGTTACTAGCGACTATGGCTACACCTTC,CASSKQVTSDYGYTF
-,TRBJ2-5,TRBD2,TRBV11-2,TGTGCCAGCAGCTTAGGTGGGAGCGGGAGGGCCGGAGAGACCCAGTACTTC,CASSLGGSGRAGETQYF
-,TRBJ2-2,TRBD1,TRBV6-1,TGTGCCAGCAGTGAGGGTACCCGGGACAGGGTCACCGGGGAGCTGTTTTTT,CASSEGTRDRVTGELFF
-,TRBJ1-1,TRBD1,TRBV6-6,TGTGCCAGCAGCAACTACAGGGGAACTGAAGCTTTCTTT,CASSNYRGTEAFF
once,TRBJ1-1,TRBD1,TRBV9,TGTGCCAGCAGCTCCACGACAGGGAGGATGAACACTGAAGCTTTCTTT,CASSSTTGRMNTEAFF
-,TRBJ2-5,TRBD1,TRBV5-1,TGCGCCAGCAGCCTGAACGACAGGGGAGAGACCCAGTACTTC,CASSLNDRGETQYF
-,TRBJ2-2,TRBD2,TRBV19,TGTGCCAGTAAAAGCGGGGGGGACACCGGGGAGCTGTTTTTT,CASKSGGDTGELFF
-,TRBJ1-1,-,TRBV7-2,TGTGCCAGCAGCCACCGGGACATGGGGCCTGAAGCTTTCTTT,CASSHRDMGPEAFF
once,TRBJ2-3,TRBD2,TRBV10-3,TGTGCCATCAAGTTCGGGGGGGCAGGCACAGATACGCAGTATTTT,CAIKFGGAGTDTQYF
-,TRBJ2-5,TRBD2,TRBV24-1,TGTGCCACCAGTGATTCTCGGGGGGGAGAGACCCAGTACTTC,CATSDSRGGETQYF
once,TRBJ2-7,-,TRBV6-5,TGTGCCAGCAGGCCGACAGGAGGTTACGAGCAGTACTTC,CASRPTGGYEQYF
-,TRBJ1-2,-,TRBV4-2,TGTGCCAGCAGCCAAGATGTTATGCTGGCGGATGGCTACACCTTC,CASSQDVMLADGYTF
-,TRBJ1-6,-,TRBV9,TGTGCCAGCAGCGCGGGACTAGAGAATTCACCCCTCCACTTT,CASSAGLENSPLHF
-,TRBJ2-3,TRBD2,TRBV6-2/TRBV6-3,TGTGCCAGCAGTACTAGCGGGGCCTTAATTCGGAACCCGTATTTT,CASSTSGALIRNPYF